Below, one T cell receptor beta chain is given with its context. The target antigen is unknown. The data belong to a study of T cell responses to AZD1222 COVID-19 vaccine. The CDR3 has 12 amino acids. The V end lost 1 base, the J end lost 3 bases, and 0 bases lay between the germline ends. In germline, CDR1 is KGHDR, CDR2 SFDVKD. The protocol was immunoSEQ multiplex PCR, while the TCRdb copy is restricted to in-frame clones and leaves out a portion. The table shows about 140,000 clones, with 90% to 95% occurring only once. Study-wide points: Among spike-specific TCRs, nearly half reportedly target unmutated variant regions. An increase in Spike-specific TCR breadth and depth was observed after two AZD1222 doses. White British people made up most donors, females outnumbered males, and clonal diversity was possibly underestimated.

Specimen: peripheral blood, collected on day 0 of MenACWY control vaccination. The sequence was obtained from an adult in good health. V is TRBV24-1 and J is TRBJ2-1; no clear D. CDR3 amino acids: CATSDFYNEQFF. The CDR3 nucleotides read TGTGCCACCAGTGATTTCTACAATGAGCAGTTCTTC.